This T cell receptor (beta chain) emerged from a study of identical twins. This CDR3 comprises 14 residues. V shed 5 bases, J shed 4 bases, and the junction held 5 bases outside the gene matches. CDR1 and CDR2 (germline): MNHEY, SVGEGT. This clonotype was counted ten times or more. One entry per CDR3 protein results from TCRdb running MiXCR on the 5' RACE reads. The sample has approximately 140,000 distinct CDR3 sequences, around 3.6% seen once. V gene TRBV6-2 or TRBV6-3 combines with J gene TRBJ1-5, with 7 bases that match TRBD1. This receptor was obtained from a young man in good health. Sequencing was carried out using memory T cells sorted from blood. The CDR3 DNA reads TGTGCCAGCAGTCGGAGACAGGGAAATCAGCCCCAGCATTTT. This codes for CASSRRQGNQPQHF.